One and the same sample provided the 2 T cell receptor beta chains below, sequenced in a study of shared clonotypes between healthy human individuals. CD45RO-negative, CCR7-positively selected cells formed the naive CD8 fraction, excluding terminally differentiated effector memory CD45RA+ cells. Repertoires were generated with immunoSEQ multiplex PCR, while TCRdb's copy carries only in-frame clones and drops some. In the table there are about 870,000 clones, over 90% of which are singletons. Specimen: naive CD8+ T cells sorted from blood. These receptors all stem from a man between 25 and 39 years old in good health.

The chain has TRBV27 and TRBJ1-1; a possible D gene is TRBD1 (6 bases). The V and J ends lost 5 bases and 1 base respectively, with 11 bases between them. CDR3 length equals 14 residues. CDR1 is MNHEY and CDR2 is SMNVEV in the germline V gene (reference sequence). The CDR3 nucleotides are TGTGCCAGCAGTGTAGGACAGTCGAACACTGAAGCTTTCTTT. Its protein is CASSVGQSNTEAFF.

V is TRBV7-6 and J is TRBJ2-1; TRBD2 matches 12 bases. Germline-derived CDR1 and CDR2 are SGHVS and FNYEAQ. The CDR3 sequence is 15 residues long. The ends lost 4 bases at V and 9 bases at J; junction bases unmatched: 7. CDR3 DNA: TGTGCCAGCAGCTCGGGACTAGCGGGCCGGGGTGAGCAGTTCTTC. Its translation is CASSSGLAGRGEQFF.